Listed below are T cell receptor beta chains from one sample, sequenced in a study of graft-versus-host responses after intestinal transplantation. Method: immunoSEQ multiplex PCR; TCRdb's copy keeps in-frame clones and lacks some. The sample carries some 45,000 clones, roughly nine tenths recorded once. The material was PBMCs, obtained 524 days after transplant. These receptors originate from a human patient who received an intestinal transplant, so some T cells may come from the graft donor. Both conserved end residues are part of each CDR3. A D gene is named only where the DNA matches it firmly. Size is omitted from some rows. Given values are once, few, many or a class for expanded clones.

clone_size	v_call	j_call	d_call	cdr3_length	cdr3_aa	cdr3_nt
.	TRBV15	TRBJ2-3	TRBD1	14	CATSTGTGADTQYF	TGTGCCACCAGCACCGGGACAGGGGCAGATACGCAGTATTTT
.	TRBV6-5	TRBJ2-7	.	15	CASREGRKGVYEQYF	TGTGCCAGCAGGGAGGGAAGGAAAGGGGTTTACGAGCAGTACTTC
.	TRBV4-1	TRBJ2-7	.	16	CASSQDDSASSYEQYF	TGCGCCAGCAGCCAAGATGATAGCGCGAGCTCCTACGAGCAGTACTTC
.	TRBV15	TRBJ2-1	TRBD2	16	CATSREEAGVYNEQFF	TGTGCCACCAGCAGAGAAGAAGCGGGAGTTTACAATGAGCAGTTCTTC
.	TRBV9	TRBJ1-1	.	14	CASSVYPENTEAFF	TGTGCCAGCAGCGTATATCCAGAGAACACTGAAGCTTTCTTT
once	TRBV5-1	TRBJ2-3	TRBD2	16	CASSSFAGGPSDTQYF	TGCGCCAGCAGCTCTTTCGCGGGAGGGCCTTCAGATACGCAGTATTTT
.	TRBV11-3	TRBJ2-1	TRBD1	14	CASSVQGAGDEQFF	TGTGCCAGCAGCGTACAGGGGGCCGGGGATGAGCAGTTCTTC
.	TRBV2	TRBJ1-1	.	16	CASSPTLQAMNTEAFF	TGTGCCAGCAGCCCGACGCTTCAAGCTATGAACACTGAAGCTTTCTTT
.	TRBV11-1	TRBJ2-7	TRBD2	15	CASSLTSGFTYEQYF	TGTGCCAGCAGCTTGACTAGCGGTTTCACCTACGAGCAGTACTTC
.	TRBV29-1	TRBJ2-7	TRBD2	15	CSVEDPAGGPYEQYF	TGCAGCGTTGAAGATCCGGCGGGAGGGCCCTACGAGCAGTACTTC
.	TRBV28	TRBJ2-5	TRBD1	14	CASRLSTGRETQYF	TGTGCCAGCAGGCTCTCGACAGGGCGAGAGACCCAGTACTTC
.	TRBV7-9	TRBJ1-1	.	12	CASSRIELRAFF	TGTGCCAGCAGCCGCATAGAGCTGCGCGCTTTCTTT
.	TRBV30	TRBJ2-7	.	13	CACTGTVTYEQYF	TGTGCCTGCACCGGGACGGTCACCTACGAGCAGTACTTC
.	TRBV5-1	TRBJ2-3	TRBD2	18	CASSLAPLAGGVTDTQYF	TGCGCCAGCAGCTTGGCCCCCCTAGCGGGAGGGGTTACAGATACGCAGTATTTT
.	TRBV13	TRBJ1-1	.	17	CASSNWGGNVVNTEAFF	TGTGCCAGCAGCAATTGGGGCGGGAACGTGGTGAACACTGAAGCTTTCTTT
.	TRBV11-2	TRBJ2-7	.	13	CASSLVGRREQYF	TGTGCCAGCAGCTTAGTAGGGCGTCGGGAGCAGTACTTC
.	TRBV27	TRBJ2-7	.	14	CASSQGGTAYEQYF	TGTGCCAGCAGCCAAGGAGGGACAGCCTACGAGCAGTACTTC
.	TRBV4-2	TRBJ2-7	TRBD1	18	CASSQVWTSQGANYEQYF	TGTGCCAGCAGCCAAGTTTGGACATCACAGGGGGCGAACTACGAGCAGTACTTC
.	TRBV19	TRBJ1-1	.	13	CASSISGRTEAFF	TGTGCCAGTAGTATATCGGGGCGCACTGAAGCTTTCTTT
.	TRBV5-1	TRBJ2-1	TRBD2	15	CASSGLAGGLNEQFF	TGCGCCAGCAGCGGACTAGCGGGAGGGCTCAATGAGCAGTTCTTC
.	TRBV30	TRBJ2-5	.	13	CAWREGWAETQYF	TGTGCCTGGAGGGAGGGGTGGGCGGAGACCCAGTACTTC
.	TRBV19	TRBJ2-1	.	15	CASSMRQVPYNEQFF	TGTGCCAGTAGTATGCGGCAGGTTCCCTACAATGAGCAGTTCTTC
.	TRBV19	TRBJ2-3	.	12	CASSIDMDTQYF	TGTGCCAGTAGTATAGATATGGATACGCAGTATTTT
.	TRBV30	TRBJ2-7	.	14	CAWGRDSGRLEQYF	TGTGCCTGGGGTCGGGACTCCGGGCGGTTGGAGCAGTACTTC
.	TRBV15	TRBJ2-7	.	13	CATSSPENYEQYF	TGTGCCACCAGCTCCCCGGAGAACTACGAGCAGTACTTC
once	TRBV5-1	TRBJ1-3	.	14	CASSLVGSGNTIYF	TGCGCCAGCAGCTTGGTAGGGTCTGGAAACACCATATATTTT
.	TRBV5-5	TRBJ2-1	.	13	CASSFGLDNEQFF	TGTGCCAGCAGCTTTGGACTGGACAATGAGCAGTTCTTC